The TCR beta chain described here comes from a study of T cells after yellow fever vaccination (dated by TCRdb to 2018 to 2020). For the study in its entirety: The SMART-Seq v4 Ultra Low Input RNA kit was used to prepare libraries from fractions with low cell numbers. To track T-cell clones before and after primary and booster YFV17D yellow fever vaccination, bulk TCR alpha and beta repertoires were sequenced longitudinally. The cohort comprised two healthy male donors, one aged 18 to 30 and one aged 30 to 40 years. Blood was drawn at multiple timepoints before and after primary and secondary immunization, with bulk PBMC replicates and cell subsets isolated.

Comment on this clonotype: Its antigen target is currently unknown. There are no base qualities to consult, and no much larger clone falls within one base.

What the work shows at the level of the full study, not this receptor alone: Compared with the primary T-cell response, the secondary T-cell response was weaker but faster, peaking on day 5 rather than day 15. The study included only two donors, which limits how far the findings can be generalized. A small fraction of clonotypes showed up in both the CD4 and CD8 compartments, probably as a result of convergent recombination. Computational filtering was required because FACS-sorted repertoires could contain abundant contaminating clonotypes from the bulk population. After the booster, most of the clones that had expanded following primary vaccination were detected again (around 95% of CD4 and around 90% of CD8), which suggests that memory was broadly maintained.

The germline V gene gives CDR1 as LGHNA and CDR2 as YSLEER. V gives up 0 bases and J gives up 8 bases, and the segment between their germline ends measures 9 bases. Inclusive of the bounding cysteine and phenylalanine, the CDR3 is 13 residues long. Only the CDR3 DNA stays, 39 bases, in frame from base 1. Taken with the paper, the label for treatment or condition translates to: live attenuated yellow fever vaccine strain. At each blood-draw timepoint, two biological replicates of bulk PBMCs were collected. PBMCs were isolated from peripheral blood using a standard Ficoll-Paque protocol. RNA was extracted with TriZol from bulk PBMCs, CD4 and CD8 fractions, and dextramer-positive and dextramer-negative fractions. TCR cDNA was synthesized by 5'RACE template switching, which introduced a universal primer site and unique molecular identifiers. Priming for cDNA synthesis came from both the TCR alpha and TCR beta constant segments. Library amplification used two PCR steps, and the second PCR step added sample barcodes and sequencing adapters. Sequencing of libraries was performed on Illumina HiSeq 2500 (2x100 bp) or NovaSeq (2x150 bp). The authors processed their data as follows. Reads were demultiplexed and collapsed into UMI consensus sequences with MIGEC, and V(D)J alignment was performed with MiXCR. Using edgeR on replicate PBMC samples, clonotypes were called vaccine-responding if FDR was below 0.01 and the log2 fold change was above 5 up to day 15. CD4 or CD8 identity was assigned to each bulk clonotype according to whether the clonotype was present at higher abundance in the sequenced CD4 repertoire or the sequenced CD8 repertoire. TCRdb redid the processing of the public reads, applying fastp at Q25 and MiXCR, and retained in-frame beta chains. CDR3 protein duplicates are merged, each entry listing the most common genes and DNA. TCRdb's processing, not the authors' own work, is the source of the V and J calls. The sample data list 450,000 to 550,000 distinct CDR3 sequences, and 21% of these were observed just once. About 16% of the sample lies in the top ten.

The sequence is built from TRBV4-3 and TRBJ2-3; possibly the D gene is TRBD2, per 5 matching bases. This receptor was taken from a man aged 18 to 29 who received the YFV17D yellow fever vaccine. The specimen comprised PBMCs, sampled roughly 20 days after the first yellow fever vaccination. The DNA sequence is given as TGCGCCAGCAGCCAAGAATCGGCGGGTACGCAGTATTTT. Protein translation: CASSQESAGTQYF.